The rows below give T cell receptor beta chains drawn from one sample of a study of shared clonotypes between healthy human individuals. Some clones are missing from TCRdb's copy, which holds only in-frame ones; the method was immunoSEQ multiplex PCR. The repertoire holds approximately 1.4 million clones, 95% to 99% seen once, with 0.4% to 0.55% in the top ten. Sequenced material: naive CD4+ T cells sorted from blood. Every receptor here comes from a man younger than 45 in good health. The CDR3 runs from the conserved cysteine through the conserved F or W. A D gene is named only where the DNA matches it firmly. The size field is filled for only some rows; it gives once, few, many or a size class.

clone size | J gene | V gene | D gene | CDR3 DNA | CDR3 protein
- | TRBJ2-7 | TRBV11-2 | TRBD1 | TGTGCCAGCAGCGGAAGTACGGACAGGGGGAAGTACGAGCAGTACTTC | CASSGSTDRGKYEQYF
- | TRBJ1-4 | TRBV4-1 | - | TGCGCCAGCAGCCCCCGGGTTCTTAATGAAAAACTGTTTTTT | CASSPRVLNEKLFF
- | TRBJ2-7 | TRBV5-5 | TRBD2 | TGTGCCAGCAGCTCCCGACAGGTTGCTAGCGGGAGGTTCAGCTACGAGCAGTACTTC | CASSSRQVASGRFSYEQYF
- | TRBJ2-7 | TRBV6-1 | - | TGTGCCAGCAGTGAATCGATACCTAACCTTAGGGACGAGCAGTACTTC | CASSESIPNLRDEQYF
- | TRBJ2-1 | TRBV19 | - | TGTGCCAGTAGCCTAACCCTTGACTCCTACAATGAGCAGTTCTTC | CASSLTLDSYNEQFF
- | TRBJ2-7 | TRBV18 | TRBD2 | TGTGCCAGCTCACCAGCCGGGGGGGACGAGCAGTACTTC | CASSPAGGDEQYF
- | TRBJ2-7 | TRBV11-2 | TRBD2 | TGTGCCAGCACCTCACAGACTAGCTGGAGTTACGAGCAGTACTTC | CASTSQTSWSYEQYF
- | TRBJ2-2 | TRBV28 | TRBD2 | TGTGCCACCAAAGGACTAGCGGGCCCGACGGAGCTGTTTTTT | CATKGLAGPTELFF
- | TRBJ2-3 | TRBV5-4 | TRBD2 | TGTGCCAGCAGCCCCCAGACTAGCGCGGCTAGCACAGATACGCAGTATTTT | CASSPQTSAASTDTQYF
- | TRBJ2-1 | TRBV7-9 | - | TGTGGGGACGGCGAGCAGTTCTTC | CGDGEQFF
few | TRBJ1-1 | TRBV25-1 | - | TGTGCCAGCAGTGAGAAAAGGCAGCCGGCTTTCTTT | CASSEKRQPAFF
- | TRBJ2-3 | TRBV7-2 | - | TGTGCCAGCAGCTTTAGAGGGGTCACTAACACAGATACGCAGTATTTT | CASSFRGVTNTDTQYF
- | TRBJ2-7 | TRBV7-3 | - | TGTGCCAGCAGCTTAACGTCCCTATCCGAGCAGTACTTC | CASSLTSLSEQYF
- | TRBJ2-1 | TRBV5-1 | - | TGCGCCAGCAGCTTGGGAGGGGGGACGGACAATGAGCAGTTCTTC | CASSLGGGTDNEQFF
- | TRBJ2-1 | TRBV7-3 | - | TGTGCCAGCAGCCAGAGTCGTTTGAGCAACAATGAGCAGTTCTTC | CASSQSRLSNNEQFF
- | TRBJ2-7 | TRBV11-2 | TRBD1 | TGTGCCAGCAGCTCCCGACAGGGGGGTGACGAGCAGTACTTC | CASSSRQGGDEQYF
- | TRBJ2-3 | TRBV19 | TRBD2 | TGTGCCAGCGCGGCTAGCGGGGTTCGCACAGATACGCAGTATTTT | CASAASGVRTDTQYF
once | TRBJ2-6 | TRBV5-1 | - | TGCGCCAGCAGCTTCGATCCTCACTCTGGGGCCAACGTCCTGACTTTC | CASSFDPHSGANVLTF
- | TRBJ1-2 | TRBV7-2 | - | TGTGCCAGCAGCCTCCCTAACCTCGCCGGCACCTTC | CASSLPNLAGTF
once | TRBJ1-4 | TRBV5-1 | TRBD1 | TGCGCCAGCAGCCCACAGGGGGGTGAAAAACTGTTTTTT | CASSPQGGEKLFF
- | TRBJ1-2 | TRBV5-1 | TRBD1 | TGCGCCAGCAGCCCCATCGGAGGGACAGGGGCAGAAAGACTATCCGCAAACTATGGCTACACCTTC | CASSPIGGTGAERLSANYGYTF
- | TRBJ2-1 | TRBV10-3 | - | TGTGCCATAGGAGCGGGCTACAATGAGCAGTTCTTC | CAIGAGYNEQFF
- | TRBJ1-1 | TRBV18 | TRBD1 | TGTGCCAGCTCACCACCAAAAGGGACAGGGGGCTCTGAAGCTTTCTTT | CASSPPKGTGGSEAFF
- | TRBJ2-3 | TRBV29-1 | TRBD2 | TGCAGCGTCCTGACTAGCGGGGGAGATACGCAGTATTTT | CSVLTSGGDTQYF
- | TRBJ1-4 | TRBV2 | - | TGTGCCAGCAGTGATTGGACAGACCCTGAAAAACTGTTTTTT | CASSDWTDPEKLFF
- | TRBJ2-1 | TRBV21-1 | - | TGTGCCAGCAGCCCCTATAGAAGCGGGAGATCCTACAATGAGCAGTTCTTC | CASSPYRSGRSYNEQFF
few | TRBJ1-2 | TRBV11-2 | TRBD1 | TGTGCCAGCGGATCCGGGACAGGGGGTGAGGATGGCTACACCTTC | CASGSGTGGEDGYTF
- | TRBJ2-3 | TRBV5-4 | TRBD2 | TGTGCCAGCAGCTGGGAGGGCAGTAGCGGGAGAGGGGGCACAGATACGCAGTATTTT | CASSWEGSSGRGGTDTQYF
- | TRBJ2-1 | TRBV9 | TRBD2 | TGTGCCAGGCGGACTAGCGGGATTGGTGAGCAGTTCTTC | CARRTSGIGEQFF
- | TRBJ2-1 | TRBV5-1 | - | TGCGCCAGCAGCTTGGAACTAGCAGGTTGGAATGAGCAGTTCTTC | CASSLELAGWNEQFF
- | TRBJ1-3 | TRBV10-3 | - | TGTGCCATCAGTGTTGGGACATACACGTCCTCTGGAAACACCATATATTTT | CAISVGTYTSSGNTIYF
- | TRBJ1-4 | TRBV6-1 | - | TGTGCCAGCAGTGATTCCGGGCCGGCGGGTGAAAAACTGTTTTTT | CASSDSGPAGEKLFF
- | TRBJ2-1 | TRBV19 | TRBD1 | TGTGCCAGTAGTAGGAGGGACAGGGTTCCGGGTGAGCAGTTCTTC | CASSRRDRVPGEQFF
- | TRBJ2-1 | TRBV11-2 | TRBD2 | TGTGCCAGCAGCTTAGTCCTAGCGGGAGGGCGAGAGCAGTTCTTC | CASSLVLAGGREQFF
- | TRBJ2-7 | TRBV13 | - | TGTGCCAGCAGCCGCCCCGGGGGCTCCTACGAGCAGTACTTC | CASSRPGGSYEQYF
- | TRBJ2-6 | TRBV6-5 | - | TGTGCCAGCAGTTATTCCGGGGCCAACGTCCTGACTTTC | CASSYSGANVLTF
- | TRBJ1-1 | TRBV18 | TRBD1 | TGTGCCAGCTCACCTGAAGCCGGGACAGGGGTCGTGAACACTGAAGCTTTCTTT | CASSPEAGTGVVNTEAFF
once | TRBJ2-7 | TRBV7-3 | TRBD2 | TGTGCCAGCAGCTTACGACTAGCGGGGGCACCCTCCTACGAGCAGTACTTC | CASSLRLAGAPSYEQYF
- | TRBJ2-7 | TRBV7-6 | - | TGTGCCAGCAGCTTAACTGATAGCCTTAGCTCCTACGAGCAGTACTTC | CASSLTDSLSSYEQYF
- | TRBJ2-1 | TRBV7-8 | - | TGTGCCAGCAGCTTAGCGGGTCCGGCTAGAGCCCAAAGCTCCTACAATGAGCAGTTCTTC | CASSLAGPARAQSSYNEQFF
- | TRBJ1-1 | TRBV18 | - | TGTGCCAGCTCACCACCCCCCGAATGGAACACTAAAGCTTTCTTT | CASSPPPEWNTKAFF
- | TRBJ2-7 | TRBV6-1 | TRBD1 | TGTGCCAGCGGACAGGTCCCTACCTACGAGCAGTACTTC | CASGQVPTYEQYF
- | TRBJ2-6 | TRBV28 | - | TGTGCCAGCAGCCGCCCAGGGAGTTCTGGGGCCAACGTCCTGACTTTC | CASSRPGSSGANVLTF
- | TRBJ2-7 | TRBV7-2 | - | TGTGCCAGCAGCTTAACGGTCTCTCGGCTAGGCGAGCAGTACTTC | CASSLTVSRLGEQYF
- | TRBJ2-5 | TRBV6-6 | TRBD2 | TGTGCCAGTTACCCTAGCGGGACTGGGGAGACCCAGTACTTC | CASYPSGTGETQYF
- | TRBJ1-1 | TRBV5-1 | - | TGCGCCAGCAGCTTGGAGGGGAGGGCTTTCTTT | CASSLEGRAFF
- | TRBJ1-2 | TRBV4-1 | - | TGCGCCAGCAGCCGAGAACAGGGTTTGCTCTATGGCTACACCTTC | CASSREQGLLYGYTF
- | TRBJ2-3 | TRBV30 | TRBD2 | TGTGCCTGGAGTGTCTTTAGCGGGGGCAGCACAGATACGCAGTATTTT | CAWSVFSGGSTDTQYF
- | TRBJ2-5 | TRBV18 | TRBD2 | TGTGCCAGCTCACCACTACGGACTAGCGGTACTCAAGAGACCCAGTACTTC | CASSPLRTSGTQETQYF
- | TRBJ2-5 | TRBV5-4 | TRBD1 | TGTGCCAGCAGCCCAGGGACAGGCCAAGAGACCCAGTACTTC | CASSPGTGQETQYF
- | TRBJ1-1 | TRBV4-1 | - | TGCGCCAGCAGCCAGGGTGAGAAACGCTCCGCTGAAGCTTTCTTT | CASSQGEKRSAEAFF
once | TRBJ2-2 | TRBV10-3 | - | TGTGCCGCCCGTGGGACTCGCGGCGGGGAGCTGTTTTTT | CAARGTRGGELFF
- | TRBJ1-5 | TRBV18 | - | TGTGCCAGCTCACCGTGGGGGGGTTCGTCTCAGCCCCAGCATTTT | CASSPWGGSSQPQHF
- | TRBJ2-1 | TRBV6-1 | - | TGTGCCAGCAGTGATAATCCCAACAGGGGGGGTGAGCAGTTCTTC | CASSDNPNRGGEQFF
- | TRBJ2-2 | TRBV18 | - | TGTGCCAGCTCACCCTCACCTCTACTCACCGGGGAGCTGTTTTTT | CASSPSPLLTGELFF
- | TRBJ2-2 | TRBV19 | - | TGTGCCAGTAGTATAGATATCGGCGAGCTGTTTTTT | CASSIDIGELFF
- | TRBJ2-7 | TRBV5-1 | TRBD2 | TGCGCCAGCAGCTTGGAGACTAGCGGGATCTACGAGCAGTACTTC | CASSLETSGIYEQYF
- | TRBJ1-2 | TRBV6-1 | TRBD1 | TGTGCCAGCCAGGACAGGGGGCAGGATGGCTACACCTTC | CASQDRGQDGYTF
- | TRBJ2-1 | TRBV19 | TRBD2 | TGTGCCAGTAGTATAGCCCACGGACTAGCGTGGAATGAGCAGTTCTTC | CASSIAHGLAWNEQFF
- | TRBJ2-7 | TRBV19 | TRBD1 | TGTGCCAGTAGTACAGGGGGATATGGCTACGAGCAGTACTTC | CASSTGGYGYEQYF